The rows below give T cell receptor beta chains drawn from one sample of a study of neurological immune-mediated disorders. Each CDR3 protein gets one entry after TCRdb re-called the 5' RACE reads with MiXCR. The profile covers about 18,000 distinct CDR3 sequences, with over 8.5% appearing a single time and approximately 29% taken by the ten largest. The sequencing sample was made of CD8+ T cells from blood. Receptor source: a woman between 45 and 60 years old in good health. Both conserved end residues are part of each CDR3. D genes are given only for firm matches. Expanded clones are given a class, and other clones once, few, many or no size at all.

length,V,J,size,D,DNA,CDR3
15,TRBV9,TRBJ2-1,many,.,TGTGCCAGCAGCGTAGGCGGGCCCCTTTCATCTGAGCAGTTCTTC,CASSVGGPLSSEQFF
17,TRBV10-1,TRBJ2-1,many,TRBD2,TGCGCCAGCAGAGTTCTCCGACTAGCGGGGGGGCCTGGTGAGCAGTTCTTC,CASRVLRLAGGPGEQFF
13,TRBV10-3,TRBJ1-1,many,.,TGTGCCATCAGTGAGTCAGGGGGCACTGAAGCTTTCTTT,CAISESGGTEAFF
17,TRBV2,TRBJ2-1,many,TRBD2,TGTGCCAGCCGGTTTGAGCGGGGAGCTGTCTCCTACAATGAGCAGTTCTTC,CASRFERGAVSYNEQFF
13,TRBV6-5,TRBJ1-2,many,.,TGTGCCAGCAGCTCCCCATACGCGGATGGCTACACCTTC,CASSSPYADGYTF
15,TRBV4-1,TRBJ1-1,.,.,TGCGCCAGCAGCCAAGTCTGGGATCCGTTGACTGAAGCTTTCTTT,CASSQVWDPLTEAFF
16,TRBV18,TRBJ2-3,many,.,TGTGCCAGCTCACCACGAGGCCGGGGGGCCCCAGATACGCAGTATTTT,CASSPRGRGAPDTQYF
16,TRBV7-9,TRBJ1-3,many,.,TGTGCCAGCAGCTTAGAAGTAGGACTCTCTGGAAACACCATATATTTT,CASSLEVGLSGNTIYF
12,TRBV6-5,TRBJ2-7,many,TRBD1,TGTGCCTCCCGGGACAGGGGGATCGAGCAGTACTTC,CASRDRGIEQYF
15,TRBV20-1,TRBJ2-1,many,.,TGCAGTGCTAGAGATTACCCTCAACAGGGCGATGAGCAGTTCTTC,CSARDYPQQGDEQFF
15,TRBV10-3,TRBJ2-1,many,TRBD2,TGTGCCATCAGAGATTTAGCGGGATCCTACAATGAGCAGTTCTTC,CAIRDLAGSYNEQFF
13,TRBV29-1,TRBJ2-1,many,.,TGCAGCGTTGAGGGGGACTCCTACAATGAGCAGTTCTTC,CSVEGDSYNEQFF
14,TRBV3-1,TRBJ2-7,many,TRBD1,TGTGCCAGCAGCCTGGGACAGGGGGACTACGAGCAGTACTTC,CASSLGQGDYEQYF
17,TRBV7-2,TRBJ2-7,many,TRBD2,TGTGCCAGCAGCGGACTAGGCGGGGAGAGGAGGTCCTACGAGCAGTACTTC,CASSGLGGERRSYEQYF
13,TRBV7-3,TRBJ1-2,many,TRBD1,TGTGCCAGCAGCTGGGGGACAGGGGGTGGCTACACCTTC,CASSWGTGGGYTF
15,TRBV5-6,TRBJ1-2,.,.,TGTGCCAGCACCCTCGGTTCCAGGGGCATGTATGGCTACACCTTC,CASTLGSRGMYGYTF
14,TRBV15,TRBJ2-4,many,.,TGTGCCACCAGCTCGGGACTAGCCAAAAACATTCAGTACTTC,CATSSGLAKNIQYF
14,TRBV9,TRBJ2-7,many,TRBD2,TGTGCCAGCAGCCTTAGCGGGACGACCTACGAGCAGTACTTC,CASSLSGTTYEQYF
15,TRBV7-9,TRBJ1-2,many,.,TGTGCCAGCAGCTTAGCCGATGGAAGTAACTATGGCTACACCTTC,CASSLADGSNYGYTF
15,TRBV9,TRBJ2-7,many,TRBD2,TGTGCCAGCAGCGTGGGAGCGGGAAGCAACTACGAGCAGTACTTC,CASSVGAGSNYEQYF
16,TRBV7-9,TRBJ1-2,many,TRBD1,TGTGCCAGCAGCCCGCGTGAGGGGGCGCGGGGGGATGGCTACACCTTC,CASSPREGARGDGYTF
13,TRBV6-5,TRBJ1-2,many,.,TGTGCCACCCGAATTCGGGGGAACTATGGCTACACCTTC,CATRIRGNYGYTF
13,TRBV7-8,TRBJ2-7,many,.,TGTGCCAGCATCCCCGAGGTGGTCTCCGAGCAGTACTTC,CASIPEVVSEQYF
12,TRBV3-1,TRBJ2-7,.,TRBD2,TGTGCCAGCAGCCAAGGGGAGGGCGAGCAGTACTTC,CASSQGEGEQYF
12,TRBV20-1,TRBJ2-2,many,.,TGCAGTGCGTTGGAACGCACCGGGGAGCTGTTTTTT,CSALERTGELFF
17,TRBV20-1,TRBJ2-3,many,.,TGCAGTGCCAGGTCCCGCCTAATGGGATCTAGCACAGATACGCAGTATTTT,CSARSRLMGSSTDTQYF
16,TRBV7-2,TRBJ2-1,few,TRBD2,TGTGCCAGCAGTTATCGAGCGGGAGGGTTAGGCAATGAGCAGTTCTTC,CASSYRAGGLGNEQFF
15,TRBV29-1,TRBJ2-2,.,TRBD2,TGCAGCGCCACTCTAGCGGGAGTGCACACCGGGGAGCTGTTTTTT,CSATLAGVHTGELFF
15,TRBV2,TRBJ2-1,few,TRBD2,TGTGCCAGCGGGGGTCTGGGCGGGGGAATGAATGAGCAGTTCTTC,CASGGLGGGMNEQFF
15,TRBV7-3,TRBJ2-1,many,.,TGTGCCAGCAGCGAGGATCTAAGCTCCTACAATGAGCAGTTCTTC,CASSEDLSSYNEQFF
17,TRBV5-1,TRBJ2-4,many,.,TGCGCCAGCAGCTTGGCCGTGCAACATGGTAACAAAAACATTCAGTACTTC,CASSLAVQHGNKNIQYF
12,TRBV5-1,TRBJ2-1,many,.,TGCGCCAGCAGCCATAAGAGCGGGGAGCAGTTCTTC,CASSHKSGEQFF
15,TRBV6-1,TRBJ2-1,many,.,TGTGCCAGCAGTGGTTTAGGGGGAAACTACAATGAGCAGTTCTTC,CASSGLGGNYNEQFF
15,TRBV20-1,TRBJ2-1,many,.,TGCAGTGCTAGAGTCCCGGGACCCCGATACAATGAGCAGTTCTTC,CSARVPGPRYNEQFF
15,TRBV7-3,TRBJ2-3,many,.,TGTGCCAGCAGCTCAGGAACAGGGGGGGGAGATACGCAGTATTTT,CASSSGTGGGDTQYF
12,TRBV11-2,TRBJ2-1,many,.,TGTGCCAGCAGCTCCTTAGGCAATGAGCAGTTCTTC,CASSSLGNEQFF
15,TRBV7-3,TRBJ2-1,many,TRBD2,TGTGCCAGCAGCCCAACAGGACTAGCTGCCCATGAGCAGTTCTTC,CASSPTGLAAHEQFF
14,TRBV27,TRBJ1-2,many,.,TGTGCCAGCAGTTTCTCTGGACAGTACTATGGCTACACCTTC,CASSFSGQYYGYTF
15,TRBV11-3,TRBJ2-1,many,.,TGTGCCAGCAGCTTAGTTGCGGGACAAGACAATGAGCAGTTCTTC,CASSLVAGQDNEQFF
19,TRBV7-2,TRBJ2-2,many,TRBD1,TGTGCCAGCAGCTGGGAGCCGCCTGGACAGGGCTGGAACACCGGGGAGCTGTTTTTT,CASSWEPPGQGWNTGELFF
16,TRBV7-8,TRBJ2-1,many,TRBD2,TGTGCCAGCAGCTTAGCAGGCGGGGGCTCCTACAATGAGCAGTTCTTC,CASSLAGGGSYNEQFF
10,TRBV28,TRBJ1-1,many,.,TGTGCCAGCCGCCACACTGAAGCTTTCTTT,CASRHTEAFF
15,TRBV9,TRBJ2-5,many,TRBD2,TGTGCCAGCAGCCCAGGACTAGCGGGGGAAGAGACCCAGTACTTC,CASSPGLAGEETQYF
14,TRBV5-1,TRBJ2-7,many,TRBD1,TGCGCCAGCAGCTCCGAGGACAGGGGCTACGAGCAGTACTTC,CASSSEDRGYEQYF
9,TRBV7-9,TRBJ1-1,many,.,TGTGCCAGCAGCCCGGGACGGCCCTTT,CASSPGRPF
16,TRBV12-5,TRBJ2-1,many,TRBD2,TGTGCTAGTGGTTTGGTAAGGGAGCGGGGCTACAATGAGCAGTTCTTC,CASGLVRERGYNEQFF
13,TRBV9,TRBJ2-2,medium-sized,.,TGTGCCAGCAGCACCTACGTGGGCGGGGAGCTGTTTTTT,CASSTYVGGELFF